Below, 22 T cell receptor beta chains from the same sample are listed, as sequenced in a study of metastatic and nonmetastatic thyroid tumors. Patients had received no treatment of any kind before thyroid surgery. Via MiXCR, TCRdb re-called the PCR reads. Of tens of thousands of clones detected, around an eighth appear once; the ten largest clones hold 7% to 9.5%. The specimen was blood. The source of these receptors is a male donor with papillary thyroid cancer or a benign thyroid nodule (not recorded which). Some clones in this sample may be carry-over from other donors' samples.

This clone was recorded at least ten times. The rearrangement links TRBV19 to TRBJ1-3; TRBD1 agrees at 7 bases. The junction had 8 bases not matched to a gene; V was cut back by 6 bases and J by 3 bases. From germline, CDR1 is LNHDA and CDR2 SQIVND (reference sequence). This CDR3 spans 15 amino acids. The CDR3 bases are TGTGCCAGTAGCCTAGGACAGGCGCGTGGAAACACCATATATTTT. Protein: CASSLGQARGNTIYF.

This clone came up a few times. This sequence joins TRBV2 and TRBJ2-3, with D unclear. The CDR3 consists of 14 residues. With 4 bases removed from V and 4 bases from J, the gap between germline ends came to 12 bases. Per germline, CDR1 SNHLY and CDR2 FYNNEI. The CDR3 nucleotides read TGTGCCAGCAGTGTCAGGTACGGCGCAGATACGCAGTATTTT. Protein sequence: CASSVRYGADTQYF.

This clone was picked up many times. The V call is TRBV5-5, the J call TRBJ1-1, with D uncertain. Germline V gene sequence: CDR1 SGHKS, CDR2 YYEKEE (reference sequence). Trimming shortened V by 1 base and J by 7 bases, and 5 bases separated the two germline ends. This CDR3 contains 11 residues. The CDR3 loop reads CASSLNDEAFF. The DNA of the CDR3 is TGTGCCAGCAGCTTGAACGATGAAGCTTTCTTT.

This clone was counted ten times or more. This rearrangement joins TRBV4-2 to TRBJ2-2; tentative D call: TRBD1 (6 bases). The V gene lost 5 bases and the J gene lost 5 bases, with 9 bases spanning the gap. There are 13 residues in the CDR3. The germline gives CDR1 LGHNA, CDR2 YNFKEQ. DNA for the CDR3: TGTGCCAGCAGCTACAGGGAGACCGGGGAGCTGTTTTTT. This sequence encodes CASSYRETGELFF.

This clone is labeled medium-sized. The chain combines TRBV6-2 or TRBV6-3 with TRBJ2-7; no clear D. Germline V gives CDR1 MNHEY, CDR2 SVGEGT. This CDR3 has 12 amino acids. Trimming shortened V by 0 bases and J by 1 base, and 1 base separated the two germline ends. CDR3 sequence (DNA): TGTGCCAGCAGTTACTCTTCCTACGAGCAGTACTTC. Translating gives CASSYSSYEQYF.

Concerning this clone itself: One end of the junction does not line up with germline, which may come from a read error. The rearrangement links TRBV7-7 to TRBJ1-1, with D hard to call. The CDR3 contains 13 residues. The V gene's germline CDR1 is SSHAT and CDR2 FNYEAQ (reference sequence). The CDR3 bases are TGTGCTAGCAGCCAAATAATGAACACTGAAGCTTTCTTT. It encodes CASSQIMNTEAFF.

This clone was seen repeatedly, ten times or more. The chain recombines TRBV6-5 with TRBJ2-5; D is unresolved. The V and J ends lost 0 bases and 4 bases respectively, with 3 bases between them. The CDR3 is made up of 12 amino acids. Germline V CDR1 and CDR2: MNHEY, SVGAGI. CDR3 coding DNA: TGTGCCAGCAGTTACTCCAGAGAGACCCAGTACTTC. This sequence encodes CASSYSRETQYF.

In this sample, this clone turned up many times. Other DNA sequences in the same sample also yield this CDR3. The J gene is TRBJ1-1, the V gene TRBV29-1; no clear D. The CDR3 covers 13 residues. The V gene lost 2 bases and the J gene lost 3 bases, with 10 bases spanning the gap. CDR1 SQVTM and CDR2 ANQGSEA come from the germline V gene. The CDR3 DNA follows: TGCAGCGTTGAAAGACCGGAGGACACTGAAGCTTTCTTT. Protein: CSVERPEDTEAFF.

Remarks on this clone: A single base separates this from a much larger clone, so it may be a read error. The chain employs TRBV10-3 and TRBJ2-5, with D perhaps matching TRBD1 (6 bases). The CDR3 is made up of 13 amino acids. CDR1 is ENHRY, CDR2 SYGVKD, per germline. Trimming pared 7 bases from V and 4 bases from J, leaving 13 bases between. The CDR3 spells CAIKPQGTETQYF. The CDR3 region has the DNA TGTGCCATCAAACCTCAGGGGACAGAGACCCAGTACTTC.

This clone came up many times. This CDR3 is CSAPGLGAMNTEAFF. CDR3 sequence (DNA): TGCAGTGCACCAGGGTTAGGGGCCATGAACACTGAAGCTTTCTTT. V gene TRBV20-1 combines with J gene TRBJ1-1; maybe TRBD1 (5 bases). The V gene's germline CDR1 is DFQATT and CDR2 SNEGSKA (reference sequence). With 6 bases removed from V and 0 bases from J, the gap between germline ends came to 17 bases. The CDR3 totals 15 residues.

This clone has a count of ten or more. The chain is built from TRBV20-1 and TRBJ1-6; 8 bases are a match to TRBD1. J was trimmed by 0 bases and V by 2 bases; bases with no gene match: 6. CDR1 and CDR2 from the germline V gene are DFQATT and SNEGSKA (reference sequence). The CDR3 extends over 17 amino acids. The CDR3 DNA follows: TGCAGTGCTAGAAGGCAGGGGGCGAGCTCCTATAATTCACCCCTCCACTTT. It is translated as CSARRQGASSYNSPLHF.

The chain uses TRBV7-9 and TRBJ2-7, with 7 bases fitting TRBD2. Trimming at V came to 5 bases and at J to 3 bases, leaving 7 bases not matched to a gene. Germline V gives CDR1 SEHNR, CDR2 FQNEAQ (reference sequence). The CDR3 totals 14 residues. The CDR3 spells CASSPAGVIYEQYF. CDR3 nucleotide sequence: TGTGCCAGCAGCCCTGCGGGAGTTATCTACGAGCAGTACTTC.

This clone was seen repeatedly, ten times or more. The chain joins TRBV10-1 to TRBJ2-7, with D possibly being TRBD1 (6 bases). CDR3 length: 15 amino acids. Trimming stripped 0 bases from V and 3 bases from J, with 12 bases between. Germline CDR1 and CDR2: WNHNN and SYGVQD (reference sequence). The chain's CDR3 is CASSESSGDIYEQYF. CDR3 bases: TGCGCCAGCAGTGAGTCGTCAGGGGACATCTACGAGCAGTACTTC.

To note about this clone: A much more abundant neighbour one base away suggests this may be a read error. The chain combines TRBV11-3 with TRBJ2-3; D is perhaps TRBD1 (6 bases). Between the trimmed V and J ends, which lost 6 bases and 7 bases, there was a span of 11 bases. Per germline, CDR1 SGHNT and CDR2 YENEEA. The CDR3 runs to 12 residues. The CDR3 is CASSPGVYTQYF. The DNA of the CDR3 is TGTGCCAGCAGTCCAGGGGTATATACGCAGTATTTT.

This clone occurred many times. This may stem from a read error, because a much larger clone lies one nucleotide away. The chain carries TRBV6-2 or TRBV6-3 and TRBJ2-1, with TRBD2 matching 8 bases. The length of the CDR3 is 16 residues. Germline V gene data show CDR1 as MNHEY and CDR2 as SVGEGT. CDR3 DNA sequence: TGTGCCAGCAGTTACAGGCGAGCGGGAGTAAGGAATGAGCGGTTCTTC. This sequence encodes CASSYRRAGVRNERFF.

This clone was found many times. The chain recombines TRBV5-8 with TRBJ1-3, with D hard to call. CDR3 length equals 15 residues. Germline-derived CDR1 and CDR2 are SGHTS and YDEGEE. Trimming left V 2 bases short and J 0 bases short, with 9 bases between. The CDR3 loop reads CASSFGIYSGNTIYF. In DNA form, the CDR3 reads TGTGCCAGCAGCTTCGGCATATACTCTGGAAACACCATATATTTT.

The sample holds many counts of this clone. The chain carries TRBV28 and TRBJ2-5; the D call may be TRBD1 or TRBD2 (5 bases each). V shed 4 bases and J shed 5 bases, with 14 bases lying between them. Germline loops: CDR1 MDHEN, CDR2 SYDVKM. The CDR3 spans 14 residues. The CDR3 DNA reads as TGTGCCAGCAGTTCAGACGGGGCTAGGGAGACCCAGTACTTC. Its translation is CASSSDGARETQYF.

Comment on this clone: Possible read error: a much larger clone is one base away. CDR3 residues: CASSQEGGTEALF. For the CDR3, the DNA is TGCGCCAGCAGCCAAGAAGGCGGGACTGAAGCTCTCTTT. The chain joins TRBV4-1 to TRBJ1-1; a weak D match, TRBD1 (5 bases). CDR3 size: 13 residues. Germline V CDR1 and CDR2: MGHRA, YSYEKL.

This chain joins TRBV6-5 and TRBJ1-1, with TRBD1 as a possible D gene (6 bases). Germline V CDR1 and CDR2: MNHEY, SVGAGI. V was pared by 2 bases and J by 1 base, with 14 bases between. The CDR3 has 16 residues. CDR3 nucleotide sequence: TGTGCCAGCAGTTACAGGGGGGGGGGTTGGAACACTGAAGCTTTCTTT. Amino acids: CASSYRGGGWNTEAFF.

This clone appeared many times. This chain connects TRBV20-1 to TRBJ2-3; D is unresolved. Looked up from germline, CDR1 is DFQATT and CDR2 is SNEGSKA (reference sequence). The CDR3 extends over 11 amino acids. Trimming shortened V by 4 bases and J by 1 base, and 3 bases separated the two germline ends. CDR3 protein: CSAKRTDTQYF. The CDR3 nucleotides are TGCAGTGCTAAACGCACAGATACGCAGTATTTT.

Comments on this clone: A single base separates this from a much larger clone, so it may be a read error. V gene TRBV19 combines with J gene TRBJ2-5; weak D call: TRBD2 (6 bases). CDR1 LNHDA and CDR2 SQIVND come from the germline V gene (reference sequence). Trimming stripped 10 bases from V and 4 bases from J, with 10 bases between. The CDR3 spans 11 residues. The CDR3 DNA follows: TGTGCCACCAGGAGGGCAGAGACCCAGTACTTC. Amino acids: CATRRAETQYF.

The sample holds many counts of this clone. Other nucleotide sequences in the sample specify the same CDR3. CDR3 sequence: CASSLPLGADTQYF. CDR3 DNA sequence: TGTGCCAGCAGCTTGCCCCTAGGAGCAGATACGCAGTATTTT. The chain carries TRBV7-9 and TRBJ2-3; no firm D call. Trimming shortened V by 3 bases and J by 4 bases, and 11 bases separated the two germline ends. This CDR3 contains 14 residues. Germline CDR1 is SEHNR and CDR2 is FQNEAQ (reference sequence).